This TCR beta chain was identified during a study of blood T cells in healthy people across ages. Study-wide points: It was the long-lived donors that had more naive CD4+ cells and higher diversity than aged donors.

Notes on this clonotype: Its antigen is unknown.

Germline V gene lookup returns CDR1 LGHNT and CDR2 FRNRAP. The CDR3 contains 16 residues. The V gene end was trimmed by 1 base and the J gene end by 0 bases; junction bases not matched to a gene: 5. A second about 7 to 12 cycle PCR used barcoded and J-beta primers. MiXCR, run by TCRdb on the 5' RACE reads, gives a single entry per CDR3 protein. The sample gives 700,000 or so distinct CDR3 sequences, 40% to 45% of which show up once; about 30% is in the top ten. Sample: blood. The rearrangement links TRBV12-5 to TRBJ1-1; 7 bases agree with TRBD1. The sequence was collected from an older man in good health. CDR3 protein: CASGLALTGMNTEAFF. For the CDR3, the DNA is TGTGCTAGTGGTTTGGCTCTGACAGGGATGAACACTGAAGCTTTCTTT.